A selection of T cell receptor beta chains follows, all from one sample in a study of blood T cell repertoires in COVID-19. Assay used: immunoSEQ multiplex PCR; TCRdb lists only in-frame clones, some missing. The sample lists roughly 130,000 clones; around 87% were seen once. Sample: peripheral blood. These receptors were taken from a woman aged 60 to 75 with acute or convalescent COVID-19. Each CDR3 is given with its conserved first and last residue. D genes are given only for firm matches. Some rows mark clone size as missing; the rest say once, few, many or name a class of expanded clone.

clone_size j_call v_call d_call cdr3_nt cdr3_aa
- TRBJ1-5 TRBV7-8 - TGTGCCAGCAGCTTAAGAGCGATTGCTTTTCCCCGTAGCAATCAGCCCCAGCATTTT CASSLRAIAFPRSNQPQHF
- TRBJ2-3 TRBV23-1 - TGCGCCAGCAGCTTCGCTCCCGGGAGTGCTGGCACAGATACGCAGTATTTT CASSFAPGSAGTDTQYF
- TRBJ1-6 TRBV7-2 - TGTGCCAGCAGCTTAGCAGGGGCAGGGAACAATTCACCCCTCCACTTT CASSLAGAGNNSPLHF
- TRBJ2-1 TRBV5-1 TRBD2 TGCGCCAGCAGCTTGGCCCTTCTAGCGGGAGGTTCGGGCAATGAGCAGTTCTTC CASSLALLAGGSGNEQFF
- TRBJ1-5 TRBV9 - TGTGCCAGCAGCCGACAGGGCAATCAGCCCCAGCATTTT CASSRQGNQPQHF
- TRBJ2-2 TRBV2 - TGTGCCAGCAGTACCGGGAACACCGGGGAGCTGTTTTTT CASSTGNTGELFF
- TRBJ1-4 TRBV2 TRBD1 TGTGCCAGCAGTCCGGGACAGAGAAATGAAAAACTGTTTTTT CASSPGQRNEKLFF
- TRBJ2-7 TRBV27 - TGTGCCAGCAGTTTATCGTTTGGCGCCCCAGGCTACGAGCAGTACTTC CASSLSFGAPGYEQYF
- TRBJ2-1 TRBV25-1 - TGTGCCAGCAGTGAATCACAGCGGACCAACAATGAGCAGTTCTTC CASSESQRTNNEQFF
- TRBJ1-4 TRBV6-5 - TGTGCCAGCAGAGGTTGGGGGGATGAAAAACTGTTTTTT CASRGWGDEKLFF
- TRBJ2-5 TRBV9 - TGTGCCAGCAGCCCCCAGGGGTCCAGCTATCAAGAGACCCAGTACTTC CASSPQGSSYQETQYF
once TRBJ2-3 TRBV28 TRBD2 TGTGCCAGCAGTTTGTTACTAGCGGGAGACCGGCCAGATACGCAGTATTTT CASSLLLAGDRPDTQYF
- TRBJ2-7 TRBV11-2 TRBD2 TGTGCCAGCAGCCAACTAGCGTCACCTGGGGGGCAGTACTTC CASSQLASPGGQYF
- TRBJ1-2 TRBV6-5 - TGTGCCAGTTACCCACGGGGACTTAACTATGGCTACACCTTC CASYPRGLNYGYTF